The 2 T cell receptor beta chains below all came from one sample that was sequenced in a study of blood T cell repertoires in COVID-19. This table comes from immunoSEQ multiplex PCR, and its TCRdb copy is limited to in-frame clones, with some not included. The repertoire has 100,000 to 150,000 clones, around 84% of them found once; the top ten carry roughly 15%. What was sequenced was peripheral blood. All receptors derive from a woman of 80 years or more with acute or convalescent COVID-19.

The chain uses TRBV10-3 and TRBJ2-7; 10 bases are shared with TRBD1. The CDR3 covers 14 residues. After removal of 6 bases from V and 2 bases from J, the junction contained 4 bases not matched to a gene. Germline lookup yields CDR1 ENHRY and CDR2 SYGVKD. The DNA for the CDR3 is TGTGCCATCAGCCGGGACAGGGGACCCTACGAGCAGTACTTC. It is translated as CAISRDRGPYEQYF.

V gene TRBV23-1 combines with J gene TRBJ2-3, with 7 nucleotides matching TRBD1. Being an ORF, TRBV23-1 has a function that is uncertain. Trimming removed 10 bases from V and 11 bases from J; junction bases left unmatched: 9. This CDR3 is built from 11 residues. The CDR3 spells CATRRGYWQYF. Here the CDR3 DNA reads TGCGCCACACGCAGGGGGTATTGGCAGTATTTT.